This TCR delta chain derives from a study of gamma-delta chains in newborns, infants, children. Study overall: Microbial exposure reportedly drives polyclonal innate γδ T cell expansion after birth.

Germline loops: CDR1 GEAIGNYY, CDR2 EKD. The length of the CDR3 is 19 residues. TCRdb re-called clones from the reads using CATT. This repertoire shows over a thousand delta-chain clones, about 3.6% found once; its top ten account for 20% to 30%. Worth noting for this clone: This may be a read error, as it is one base from a much larger clone.

The sequenced material came from blood. This TCR came from a child who was a newborn, infant or young child, either healthy, febrile or measles-vaccinated (not recorded which). The V and J genes are TRDV2 and TRDJ1; 12 bases map to TRDD3. The CDR3 region is CASDTGDWGILPYTDKLIF. CDR3 DNA sequence: TGTGCCAGTGACACCGGCGACTGGGGGATACTGCCGTACACCGATAAACTCATCTTT.